This T cell receptor (beta chain) was recorded in a study of neurological immune-mediated disorders. The authors made cDNA by 5'RACE with 10-nucleotide random UMIs. Each sequencing run yielded over 160 million TCR-beta sequences from 15-18 subjects. TCRdb recomputed calls from the 5' RACE reads with MiXCR, one row per CDR3 protein. The sample lists roughly 100,000 distinct CDR3 sequences; 3.5% were seen once. The CDR3 loop spans 16 amino acids. The V segment lost 0 bases and the J segment 7 bases; nucleotides outside the gene matches: 7. Germline CDR1 is SGHRS and CDR2 is YFSETQ. This clonotype was counted at least ten times. Its antigen is as yet unknown. General study findings and limits: The highest TCR clonal expansion occurred in HTLV-1-associated myelopathy; multiple sclerosis fell below healthy controls. The multiple sclerosis repertoire cluster had no clinical or MRI correlate.

The V call is TRBV5-1, the J call TRBJ1-4, with 9 nucleotides matching TRBD1. The clonotype was recovered from a woman aged 18-29 years with multiple sclerosis. Sequenced material: PBMCs. The CDR3 reads CASSLDFGTGREKLFF. CDR3 DNA: TGCGCCAGCAGCTTGGACTTCGGGACAGGGCGTGAAAAACTGTTTTTT.